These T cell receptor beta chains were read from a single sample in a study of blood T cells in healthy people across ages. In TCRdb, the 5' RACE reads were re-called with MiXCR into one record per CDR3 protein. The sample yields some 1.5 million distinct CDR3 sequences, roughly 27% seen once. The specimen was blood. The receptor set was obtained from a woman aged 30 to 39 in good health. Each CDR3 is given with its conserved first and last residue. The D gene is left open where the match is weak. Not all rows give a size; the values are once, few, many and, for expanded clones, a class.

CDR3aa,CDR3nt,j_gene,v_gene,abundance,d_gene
CAISDSSGRSGEQYF,TGTGCCATCAGTGACTCTAGCGGGAGGTCCGGGGAGCAGTACTTC,TRBJ2-7,TRBV10-3,many,TRBD2
CASSDSMNTEAFF,TGTGCCAGCAGTGACAGTATGAACACTGAAGCTTTCTTT,TRBJ1-1,TRBV2,-,-
CASSEGGSGQPQHF,TGCGCCAGCAGTGAAGGTGGATCGGGTCAGCCCCAGCATTTT,TRBJ1-5,TRBV10-1,-,-
CASSSQGRSYEQYF,TGTGCCAGCAGTTCACAGGGAAGATCCTACGAGCAGTACTTC,TRBJ2-7,TRBV2,-,-
CASSPIPRGTQTGELFF,TGTGCCAGCAGCCCCATCCCTCGCGGGACTCAAACCGGGGAGCTGTTTTTT,TRBJ2-2,TRBV7-3,-,-
CASSPGGGSRYEQYF,TGTGCCAGCAGCCCCGGGGGGGGCTCACGATACGAGCAGTACTTC,TRBJ2-7,TRBV6-5,many,TRBD2
CSAGVGGEQYF,TGCAGTGCGGGGGTTGGTGGCGAGCAGTACTTC,TRBJ2-7,TRBV20-1,many,-
CSAPRELATDTQYF,TGCAGTGCCCCCCGGGAACTCGCTACAGATACGCAGTATTTT,TRBJ2-3,TRBV20-1,few,-
CSAPRRRVGAGGPETQYF,TGCAGTGCTCCCCGTCGCCGTGTAGGAGCGGGGGGTCCAGAGACCCAGTACTTC,TRBJ2-5,TRBV20-1,-,TRBD2
CASSSKGRSNQPQHF,TGTGCCAGCAGTTCCAAGGGAAGAAGCAATCAGCCCCAGCATTTT,TRBJ1-5,TRBV12-3/TRBV12-4,-,-
CASSFPAGYGYTF,TGTGCCAGCAGTTTTCCTGCAGGCTATGGCTACACCTTC,TRBJ1-2,TRBV12-3/TRBV12-4,few,-
CTNSPSRQGNYGYTF,TGTACCAACAGCCCTAGCCGACAGGGGAACTATGGCTACACCTTC,TRBJ1-2,TRBV4-2,-,TRBD1
CASSLIGLSSTRDSPSRALYEQYF,TGCGCCAGCAGCTTGATTGGGTTGAGCAGCACCCGGGACTCCCCAAGTAGGGCCCTCTACGAGCAGTACTTC,TRBJ2-7,TRBV5-1,-,-
CASRTVNHGYTF,TGTGCCAGCAGAACGGTAAACCATGGCTACACCTTC,TRBJ1-2,TRBV6-5,-,-
CAISHPISGGYEQYF,TGTGCCATCAGTCATCCCATTAGCGGGGGATACGAGCAGTACTTC,TRBJ2-7,TRBV10-3,many,TRBD2
CSARTGDVSYNEQFF,TGCAGTGCTAGGACAGGAGATGTTAGCTACAATGAGCAGTTCTTC,TRBJ2-1,TRBV20-1,-,-
CASSLVGTQYQETQYF,TGTGCCAGCAGCTTAGTCGGGACCCAGTACCAAGAGACCCAGTACTTC,TRBJ2-5,TRBV7-2,few,-
CASSLGRREVVGDTQYF,TGTGCCAGCAGTTTAGGTCGGCGGGAGGTAGTTGGAGATACGCAGTATTTT,TRBJ2-3,TRBV12-3/TRBV12-4,few,TRBD2
CASSFTRTWGAETQYF,TGTGCCAGCAGTTTCACCAGGACATGGGGAGCAGAGACCCAGTACTTC,TRBJ2-5,TRBV27,-,-
CASSTRTSGGNNEQFF,TGTGCCAGCAGCACCCGGACTAGCGGGGGCAACAATGAGCAGTTCTTC,TRBJ2-1,TRBV9,many,TRBD2
CATSEGGYQPQHF,TGTGCCACCAGTGAAGGGGGGTATCAGCCCCAGCATTTT,TRBJ1-5,TRBV24-1,few,-
CASSSTSGGRGTQYF,TGTGCCAGCAGTTCGACTAGCGGGGGACGCGGGACCCAGTACTTC,TRBJ2-5,TRBV14,many,TRBD2
CASSLGAGASTDTQYF,TGTGCCAGCAGCTTAGGAGCGGGGGCCAGCACAGATACGCAGTATTTT,TRBJ2-3,TRBV7-2,many,TRBD2
CASSERTSGGKTQYF,TGTGCCAGCAGTGAAAGGACTAGCGGGGGGAAGACCCAGTACTTC,TRBJ2-5,TRBV2,few,TRBD2
CSARLSGSFYEQYF,TGCAGTGCCAGACTTAGCGGGAGCTTCTATGAGCAGTACTTC,TRBJ2-7,TRBV20-1,-,TRBD2
CSAKRPGSYNEQFF,TGCAGTGCCAAACGGCCAGGGTCCTACAATGAGCAGTTCTTC,TRBJ2-1,TRBV20-1,few,-
CASSLDGSQGFIEQYF,TGTGCCAGCAGCTTAGACGGTTCTCAGGGCTTTATCGAGCAGTACTTC,TRBJ2-7,TRBV7-9,-,-
CASSFGGSPYF,TGTGCCAGCAGTTTCGGGGGTAGCCCGTACTTC,TRBJ2-7,TRBV12-3/TRBV12-4,-,-
CASRGAGVRTDAQYF,TGCGCCAGCAGGGGAGCGGGAGTTCGTACAGATGCGCAGTATTTT,TRBJ2-3,TRBV5-1,few,TRBD2
CASSLQGTRYNNEQFF,TGTGCCAGCAGTTTGCAAGGGACTAGGTACAACAATGAGCAGTTCTTC,TRBJ2-1,TRBV6-1,-,TRBD2
CSVGQQGTYEQYF,TGCAGCGTTGGGCAACAGGGGACCTACGAGCAGTACTTC,TRBJ2-7,TRBV29-1,few,TRBD1
CASSFNGLYGYTF,TGTGCCAGCAGTTTTAATGGACTCTATGGCTACACCTTC,TRBJ1-2,TRBV12-3/TRBV12-4,few,-
CASSSEGLAGGPEQFF,TGTGCCAGCAGCTCAGAGGGACTAGCGGGAGGACCTGAGCAGTTCTTC,TRBJ2-1,TRBV7-9,many,TRBD2
CSARVGLEYGYTF,TGCAGTGCTAGAGTGGGATTGGAGTATGGCTACACCTTC,TRBJ1-2,TRBV20-1,-,-
CASSVGRSYEQYF,TGTGCCAGCAGCGTAGGCCGCTCCTACGAGCAGTACTTC,TRBJ2-7,TRBV2,many,-
CAIGGATDTQYF,TGTGCCATCGGGGGGGCCACAGATACGCAGTATTTT,TRBJ2-3,TRBV10-3,few,-
CASSLGEGGAWTDTQYF,TGTGCCAGCTCTCTGGGGGAGGGGGGCGCTTGGACAGATACGCAGTATTTT,TRBJ2-3,TRBV9,-,-
CAGSLQPLAEWAYNEQFF,TGTGCCGGCAGCTTGCAACCTTTAGCGGAGTGGGCCTACAATGAGCAGTTCTTC,TRBJ2-1,TRBV7-9,-,-
CACSLQGGGYTF,TGTGCCTGCAGTCTCCAGGGCGGTGGCTACACCTTC,TRBJ1-2,TRBV12-3/TRBV12-4,-,-
CASGLPAGWHEQFF,TGTGCTAGTGGTTTGCCCGCGGGATGGCATGAGCAGTTCTTC,TRBJ2-1,TRBV12-5,few,-
CASSVQGAGQPQHF,TGTGCCAGCAGCGTACAGGGAGCAGGTCAGCCCCAGCATTTT,TRBJ1-5,TRBV7-2,-,-
CASSVGGTAGANVLTF,TGTGCCAGCAGTGTAGGGGGGACCGCCGGGGCCAACGTCCTGACTTTC,TRBJ2-6,TRBV6-4,many,-
CAISPGTGNNERFF,TGTGCCATCAGCCCCGGGACAGGGAACAATGAGCGGTTCTTC,TRBJ2-1,TRBV10-3,-,TRBD1
CASSFSVVGGANVLTF,TGTGCCAGCAGCTTTTCGGTAGTTGGTGGGGCCAACGTCCTGACTTTC,TRBJ2-6,TRBV13,few,-
CSARDPQRGYNEQFF,TGCAGTGCTAGAGATCCCCAGCGGGGCTACAATGAGCAGTTCTTC,TRBJ2-1,TRBV20-1,few,TRBD2
CASSAQGRHSGNTIYF,TGTGCCAGCAGTGCTCAGGGGCGCCACTCTGGAAACACCATATATTTT,TRBJ1-3,TRBV12-3/TRBV12-4,few,-
CASGFQRGAWMNTEAFF,TGTGCTAGTGGGTTCCAAAGGGGGGCGTGGATGAACACTGAAGCTTTCTTT,TRBJ1-1,TRBV12-5,-,-
CASSRSGEYNEQFF,TGTGCCAGCAGCCGGAGCGGAGAGTACAATGAGCAGTTCTTC,TRBJ2-1,TRBV11-3,-,-
CASSLDRNEKLFF,TGTGCCAGCAGCTTAGACCGTAATGAAAAACTGTTTTTT,TRBJ1-4,TRBV7-6,many,-
CASSLDRGSHSNQPQHF,TGTGCCAGCAGCTTAGATAGAGGGTCACACAGCAATCAGCCCCAGCATTTT,TRBJ1-5,TRBV7-2,-,-
CASNRDRWPDTQYF,TGTGCCAGCAACCGGGACAGGTGGCCAGATACGCAGTATTTT,TRBJ2-3,TRBV2,-,TRBD1
CSASPRTSGYNEQFF,TGCAGTGCTAGCCCACGGACTAGCGGCTACAATGAGCAGTTCTTC,TRBJ2-1,TRBV20-1,-,TRBD2
CASGLATGTGELFF,TGTGCCAGCGGCTTGGCTACGGGGACCGGGGAGCTGTTTTTT,TRBJ2-2,TRBV5-6,-,-
CASSLGLLAGMGYEQYF,TGTGCCAGCAGCTTAGGCCTACTAGCGGGAATGGGATACGAGCAGTACTTC,TRBJ2-7,TRBV7-2,few,TRBD2
CAGSRSGGYYEQYF,TGCGCCGGCAGCCGGAGCGGGGGTTACTACGAGCAGTACTTC,TRBJ2-7,TRBV5-1,-,TRBD2
CATSDPSGADGRGKETQYF,TGTGCCACCAGTGACCCGTCCGGGGCCGACGGAAGAGGGAAAGAGACCCAGTACTTC,TRBJ2-5,TRBV24-1,-,-
CASSLILGPREETQYF,TGCGCCAGCAGCTTGATTCTGGGACCCCGAGAAGAGACCCAGTACTTC,TRBJ2-5,TRBV5-1,many,-